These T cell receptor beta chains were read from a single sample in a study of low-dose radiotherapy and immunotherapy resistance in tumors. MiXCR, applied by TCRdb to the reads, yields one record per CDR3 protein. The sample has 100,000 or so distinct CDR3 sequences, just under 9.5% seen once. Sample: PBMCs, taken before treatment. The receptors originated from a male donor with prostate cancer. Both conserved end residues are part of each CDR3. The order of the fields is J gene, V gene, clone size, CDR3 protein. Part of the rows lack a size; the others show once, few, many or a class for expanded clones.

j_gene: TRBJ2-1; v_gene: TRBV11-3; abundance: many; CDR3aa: CASSLGQGNEQFF
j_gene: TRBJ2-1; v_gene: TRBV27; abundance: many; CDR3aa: CASWRGSSYNEQFF
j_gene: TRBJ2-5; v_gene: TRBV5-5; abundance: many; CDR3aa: CASSLYYPQETQYF
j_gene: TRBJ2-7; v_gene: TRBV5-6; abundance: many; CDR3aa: CASSSPGQGPDYEQYF
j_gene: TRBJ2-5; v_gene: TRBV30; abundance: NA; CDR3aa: CAGGGTGIRETQYF
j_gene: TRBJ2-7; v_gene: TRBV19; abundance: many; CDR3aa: CASRPTGVNYEQYF
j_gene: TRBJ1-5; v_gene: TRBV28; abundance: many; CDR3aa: CASSIQGLGSNQPQHF
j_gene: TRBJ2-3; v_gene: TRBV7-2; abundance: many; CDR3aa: CASSLSPDTQYF
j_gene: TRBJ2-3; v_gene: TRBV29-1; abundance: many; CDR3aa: CSVRESAGDSTDTQYF
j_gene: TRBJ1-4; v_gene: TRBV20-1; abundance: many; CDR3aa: CSASRTVNEKLFF
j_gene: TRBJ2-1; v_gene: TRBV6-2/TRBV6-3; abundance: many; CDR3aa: CASSSLLAGNYNEQFF
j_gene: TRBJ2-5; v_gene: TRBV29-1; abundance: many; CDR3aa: CSVLQETQYF
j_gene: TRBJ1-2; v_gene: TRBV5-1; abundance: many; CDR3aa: CASSLEQPNYGYTF
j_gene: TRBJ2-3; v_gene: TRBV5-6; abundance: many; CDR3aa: CASSLRTSGEGYTQYF
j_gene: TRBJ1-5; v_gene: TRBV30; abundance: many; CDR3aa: CAWSVRDGNQPQHF
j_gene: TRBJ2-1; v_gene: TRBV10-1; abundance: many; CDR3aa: CASSEGSETSGGLYNEQFF
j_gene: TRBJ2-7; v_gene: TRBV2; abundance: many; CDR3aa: CASREHDSSYEQYF
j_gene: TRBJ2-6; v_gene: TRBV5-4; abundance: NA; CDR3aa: CASRKTGGGSGANVLTF
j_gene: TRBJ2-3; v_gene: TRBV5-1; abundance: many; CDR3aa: CASSLEGRGADTQYF
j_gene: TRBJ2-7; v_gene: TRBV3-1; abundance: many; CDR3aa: CASSQDRGQPYEQYF
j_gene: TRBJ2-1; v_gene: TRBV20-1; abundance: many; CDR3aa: CSAQMGQAKFF
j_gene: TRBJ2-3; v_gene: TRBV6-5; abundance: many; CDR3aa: CASSQGSTTDTQYF
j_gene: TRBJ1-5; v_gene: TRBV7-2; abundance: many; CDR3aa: CASSWGQGYQPQHF
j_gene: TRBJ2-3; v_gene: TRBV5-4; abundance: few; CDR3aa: CASSPGTDYSTDTQYF
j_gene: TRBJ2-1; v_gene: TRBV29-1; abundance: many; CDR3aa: CSVEDPFSNEQFF
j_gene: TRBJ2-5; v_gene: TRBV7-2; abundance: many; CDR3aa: CASTSWWGEETQYF
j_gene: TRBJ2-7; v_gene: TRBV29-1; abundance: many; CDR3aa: CSVELRADYEQYF
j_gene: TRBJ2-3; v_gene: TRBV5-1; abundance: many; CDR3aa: CASSSGTHTDTQYF
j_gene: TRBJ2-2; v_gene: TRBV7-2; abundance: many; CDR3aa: CASNPGTSAGTGELFF
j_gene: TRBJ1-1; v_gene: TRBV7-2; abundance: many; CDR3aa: CASSSPGRLNTEAFF
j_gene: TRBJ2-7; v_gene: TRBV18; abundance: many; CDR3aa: CASSPPYGVSYEQYF
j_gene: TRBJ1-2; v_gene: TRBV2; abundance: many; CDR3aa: CASTAGQGASYGYTF
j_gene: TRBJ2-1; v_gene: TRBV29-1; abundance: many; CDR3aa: CSVEGGQGDNEQFF
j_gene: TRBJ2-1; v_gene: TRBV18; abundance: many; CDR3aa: CASSPPGTGGIGYNEQFF
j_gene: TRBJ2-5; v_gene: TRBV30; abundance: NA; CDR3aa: CASLGGSETQYF
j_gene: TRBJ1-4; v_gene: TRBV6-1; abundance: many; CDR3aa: CASTIKRGIVVEKLFF
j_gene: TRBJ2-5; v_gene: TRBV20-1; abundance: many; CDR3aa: CSASLQETQYF
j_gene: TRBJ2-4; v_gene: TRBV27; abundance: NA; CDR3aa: CASSLTGTSGIQYF
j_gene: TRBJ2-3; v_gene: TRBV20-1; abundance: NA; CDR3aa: CSASPSGESTDTQYF
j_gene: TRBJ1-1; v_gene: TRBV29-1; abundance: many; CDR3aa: CSVGVWGGTEAFF
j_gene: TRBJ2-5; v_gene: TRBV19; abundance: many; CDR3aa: CASGGQKQETQYF
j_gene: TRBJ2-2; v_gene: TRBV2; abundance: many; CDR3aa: CASSEGSLTGELFF
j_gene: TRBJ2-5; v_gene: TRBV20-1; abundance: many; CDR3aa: CSAPATKETQYF
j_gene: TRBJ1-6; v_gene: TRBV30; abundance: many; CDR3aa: CAWSVDRVNSPLHF
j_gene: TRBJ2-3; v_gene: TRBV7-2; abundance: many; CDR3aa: CASNKQSTDTQYF
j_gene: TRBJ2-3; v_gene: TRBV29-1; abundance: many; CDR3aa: CSARRDSADTQYF
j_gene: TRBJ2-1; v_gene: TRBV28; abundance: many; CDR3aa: CASNGLAGEGEQFF
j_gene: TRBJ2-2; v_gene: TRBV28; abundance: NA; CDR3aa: CASRVQANTGELFF
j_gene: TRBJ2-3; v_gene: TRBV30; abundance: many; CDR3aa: CAWSGGRGTDTQYF